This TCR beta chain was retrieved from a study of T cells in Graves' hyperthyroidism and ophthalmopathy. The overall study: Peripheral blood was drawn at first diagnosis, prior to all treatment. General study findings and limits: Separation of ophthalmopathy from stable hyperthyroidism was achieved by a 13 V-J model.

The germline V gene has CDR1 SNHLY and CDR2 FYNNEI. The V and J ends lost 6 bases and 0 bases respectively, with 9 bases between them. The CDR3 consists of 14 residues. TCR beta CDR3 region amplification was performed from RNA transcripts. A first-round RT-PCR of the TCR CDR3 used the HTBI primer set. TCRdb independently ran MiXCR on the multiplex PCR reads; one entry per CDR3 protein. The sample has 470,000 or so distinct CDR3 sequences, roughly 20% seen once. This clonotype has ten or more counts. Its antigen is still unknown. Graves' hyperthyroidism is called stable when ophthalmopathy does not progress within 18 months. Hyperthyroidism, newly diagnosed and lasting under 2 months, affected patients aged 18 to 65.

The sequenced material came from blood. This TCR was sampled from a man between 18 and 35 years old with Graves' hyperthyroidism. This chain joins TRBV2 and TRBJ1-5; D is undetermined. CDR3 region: CASRKGSSNQPQHF. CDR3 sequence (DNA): TGTGCCAGCAGGAAGGGTAGTAGCAATCAGCCCCAGCATTTT.